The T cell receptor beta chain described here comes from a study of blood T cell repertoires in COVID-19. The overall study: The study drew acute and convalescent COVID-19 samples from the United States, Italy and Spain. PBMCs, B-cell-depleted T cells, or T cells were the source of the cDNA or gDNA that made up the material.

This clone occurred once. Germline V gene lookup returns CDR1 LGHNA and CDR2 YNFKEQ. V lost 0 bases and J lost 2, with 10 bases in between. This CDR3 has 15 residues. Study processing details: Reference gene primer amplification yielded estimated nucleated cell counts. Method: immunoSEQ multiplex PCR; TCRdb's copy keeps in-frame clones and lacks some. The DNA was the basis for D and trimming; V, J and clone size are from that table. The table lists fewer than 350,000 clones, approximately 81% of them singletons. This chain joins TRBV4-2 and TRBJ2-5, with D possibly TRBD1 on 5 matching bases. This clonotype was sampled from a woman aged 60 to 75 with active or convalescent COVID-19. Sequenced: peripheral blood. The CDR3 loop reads CASSQDPTVQETQYF. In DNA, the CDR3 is TGTGCCAGCAGCCAAGACCCGACAGTACAAGAGACCCAGTACTTC.